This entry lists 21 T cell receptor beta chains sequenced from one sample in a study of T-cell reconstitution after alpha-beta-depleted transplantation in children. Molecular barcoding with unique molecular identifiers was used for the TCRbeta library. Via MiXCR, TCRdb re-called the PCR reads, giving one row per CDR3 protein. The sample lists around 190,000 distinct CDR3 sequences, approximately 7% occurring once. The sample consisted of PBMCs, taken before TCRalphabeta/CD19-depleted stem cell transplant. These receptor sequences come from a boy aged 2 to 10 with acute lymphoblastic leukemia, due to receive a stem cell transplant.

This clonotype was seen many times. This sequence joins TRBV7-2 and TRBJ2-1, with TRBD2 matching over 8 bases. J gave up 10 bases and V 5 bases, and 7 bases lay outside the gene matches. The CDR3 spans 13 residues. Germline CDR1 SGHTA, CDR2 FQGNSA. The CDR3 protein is CASSPGGQPEQFF. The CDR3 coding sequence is TGTGCCAGCAGCCCGGGGGGGCAACCCGAGCAGTTCTTC. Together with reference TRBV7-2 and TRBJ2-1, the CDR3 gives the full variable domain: GAGVSQSPSNKVTEKGKDVELRCDPISGHTALYWYRQSLGQGLEFLIYFQGNSAPDKSGLPSDRFSAERTGGSVSTLTIQRTQQEDSAVYLCASSPGGQPEQFFGPGTRLTVL.

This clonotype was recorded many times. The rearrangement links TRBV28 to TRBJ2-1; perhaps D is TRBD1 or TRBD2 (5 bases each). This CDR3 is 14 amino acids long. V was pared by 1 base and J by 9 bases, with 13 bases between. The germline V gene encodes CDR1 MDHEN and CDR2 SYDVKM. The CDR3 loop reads CASSLLTGQSEQFF. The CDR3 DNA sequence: TGTGCCAGCAGTTTATTGACGGGGCAATCTGAGCAGTTCTTC.

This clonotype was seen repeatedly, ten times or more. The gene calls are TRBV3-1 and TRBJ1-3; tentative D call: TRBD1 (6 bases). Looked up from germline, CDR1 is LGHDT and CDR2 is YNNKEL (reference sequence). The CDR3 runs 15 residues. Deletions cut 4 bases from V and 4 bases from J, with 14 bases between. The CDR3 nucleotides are TGTGCCAGCAGCCGTACAGGGAGTGGAGGAAACACCATATATTTT. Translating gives CASSRTGSGGNTIYF.

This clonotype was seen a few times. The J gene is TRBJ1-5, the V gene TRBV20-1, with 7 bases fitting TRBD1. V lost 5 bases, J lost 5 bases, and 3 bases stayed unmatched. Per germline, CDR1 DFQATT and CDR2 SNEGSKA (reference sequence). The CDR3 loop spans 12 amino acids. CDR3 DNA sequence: TGCAGTGCTGCTGACAGGGATCAGCCCCAGCATTTT. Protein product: CSAADRDQPQHF.

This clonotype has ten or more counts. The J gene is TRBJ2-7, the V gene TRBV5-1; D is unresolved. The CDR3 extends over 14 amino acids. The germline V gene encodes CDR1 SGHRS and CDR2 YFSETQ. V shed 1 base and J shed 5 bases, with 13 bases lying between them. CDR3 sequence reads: CASSLNGPGDEQYF. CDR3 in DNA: TGCGCCAGCAGCTTGAATGGCCCGGGCGACGAGCAGTACTTC.

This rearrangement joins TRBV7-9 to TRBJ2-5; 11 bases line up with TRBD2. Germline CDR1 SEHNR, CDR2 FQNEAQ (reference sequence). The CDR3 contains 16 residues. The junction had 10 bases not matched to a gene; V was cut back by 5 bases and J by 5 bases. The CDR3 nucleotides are TGTGCCAGCAGCGGTCGACTAGCGGGGAGTTGGGAGACCCAGTACTTC. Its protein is CASSGRLAGSWETQYF.

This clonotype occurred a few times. The CDR3 loop is CASSPEAGTGFGELFF. The CDR3 DNA is TGTGCCAGCAGCCCCGAAGCCGGGACAGGGTTCGGGGAGCTGTTTTTT. The chain links TRBV4-2 to TRBJ2-2; 9 bases are a match to TRBD1. The CDR3 contains 16 residues. V shed 4 bases and J 7 bases; nucleotides not matched to a gene: 10. Looked up from germline, CDR1 is LGHNA and CDR2 is YNFKEQ.

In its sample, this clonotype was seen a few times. CDR3 nucleotides: TGTGCCAGCAGTGAAAGGGACAGGGACTCCTACGAGCAGTACTTC. Protein: CASSERDRDSYEQYF. This chain uses TRBV2 with TRBJ2-7, with 9 bases lining up with TRBD1. V shed 2 bases and J 0 bases; nucleotides not matched to a gene: 2. Looked up from germline, CDR1 is SNHLY and CDR2 is FYNNEI. CDR3 length: 15 residues.

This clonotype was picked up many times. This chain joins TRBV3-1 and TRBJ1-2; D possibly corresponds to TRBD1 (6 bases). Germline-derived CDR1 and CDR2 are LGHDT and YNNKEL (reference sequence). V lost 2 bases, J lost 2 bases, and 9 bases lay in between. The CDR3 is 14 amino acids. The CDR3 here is CASSQRTANYGYTF. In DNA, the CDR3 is TGTGCCAGCAGCCAACGGACAGCAAACTATGGCTACACCTTC.

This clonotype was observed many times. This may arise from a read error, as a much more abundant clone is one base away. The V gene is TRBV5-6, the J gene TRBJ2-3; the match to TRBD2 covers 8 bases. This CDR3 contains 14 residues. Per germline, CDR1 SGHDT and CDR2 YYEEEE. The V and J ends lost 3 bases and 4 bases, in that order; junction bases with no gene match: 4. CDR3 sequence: CASSSGLAPDTQYF. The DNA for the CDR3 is TGTGCCAGCAGCTCCGGACTAGCCCCAGATACGCAGTATTTT.

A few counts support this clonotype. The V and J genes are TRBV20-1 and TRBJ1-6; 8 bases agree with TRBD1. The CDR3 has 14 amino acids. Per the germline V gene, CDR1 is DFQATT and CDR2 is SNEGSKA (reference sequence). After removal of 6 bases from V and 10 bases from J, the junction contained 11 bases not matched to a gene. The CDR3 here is CSAGGDRGRSPLHF. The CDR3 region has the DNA TGCAGTGCAGGGGGTGACAGGGGAAGGTCACCCCTCCACTTT.

The CDR3 coding sequence is TGTGCCAGCAGTCCGGACAGGGGACATATGAACACTGAAGCTTTCTTT. Encoded protein: CASSPDRGHMNTEAFF. The chain is built from TRBV6-2 or TRBV6-3 and TRBJ1-1; 9 bases line up with TRBD1. CDR1 and CDR2 (germline): MNHEY, SVGEGT. CDR3 length equals 16 residues. Trimming removed 5 bases from V and 0 bases from J; junction bases left unmatched: 7.

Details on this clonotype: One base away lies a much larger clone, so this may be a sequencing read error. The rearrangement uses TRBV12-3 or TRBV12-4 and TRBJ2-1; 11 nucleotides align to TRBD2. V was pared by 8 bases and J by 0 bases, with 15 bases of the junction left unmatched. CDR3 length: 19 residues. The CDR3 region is CASCYSGRGLTSSYNEQFF. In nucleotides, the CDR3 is TGTGCCAGCTGTTATAGCGGGAGGGGGTTAACAAGCTCCTACAATGAGCAGTTCTTC.

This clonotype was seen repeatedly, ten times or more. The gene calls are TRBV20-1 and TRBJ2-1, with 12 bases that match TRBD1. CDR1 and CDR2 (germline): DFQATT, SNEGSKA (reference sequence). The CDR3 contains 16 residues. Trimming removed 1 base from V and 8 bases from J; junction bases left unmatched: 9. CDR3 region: CSARVFTGTGGDEQFF. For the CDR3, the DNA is TGCAGTGCTAGAGTATTTACCGGGACAGGGGGCGATGAGCAGTTCTTC.

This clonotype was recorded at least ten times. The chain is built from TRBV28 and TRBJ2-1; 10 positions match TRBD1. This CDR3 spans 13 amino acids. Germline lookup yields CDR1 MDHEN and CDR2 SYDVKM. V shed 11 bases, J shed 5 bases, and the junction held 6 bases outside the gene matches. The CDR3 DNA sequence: TGTGCCGGAGAGGACAGGGGGAACAATGAGCAGTTCTTC. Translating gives CAGEDRGNNEQFF.

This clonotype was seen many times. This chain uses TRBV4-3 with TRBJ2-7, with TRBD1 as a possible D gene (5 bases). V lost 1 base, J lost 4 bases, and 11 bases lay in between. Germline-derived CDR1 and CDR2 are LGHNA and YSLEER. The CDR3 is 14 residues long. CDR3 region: CASSQGAGWYEQYF. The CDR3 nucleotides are TGCGCCAGCAGCCAAGGAGCAGGGTGGTACGAGCAGTACTTC.

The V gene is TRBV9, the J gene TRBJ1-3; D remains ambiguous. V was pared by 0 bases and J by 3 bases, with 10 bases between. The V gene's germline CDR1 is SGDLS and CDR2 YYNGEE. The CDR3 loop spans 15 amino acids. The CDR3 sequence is CASSVGLAGGNTIYF. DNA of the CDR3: TGTGCCAGCAGCGTAGGCTTAGCTGGTGGAAACACCATATATTTT.

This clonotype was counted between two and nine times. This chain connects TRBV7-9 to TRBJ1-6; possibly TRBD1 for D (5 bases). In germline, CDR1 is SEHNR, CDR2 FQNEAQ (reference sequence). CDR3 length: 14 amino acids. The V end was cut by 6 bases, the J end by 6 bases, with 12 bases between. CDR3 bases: TGTGCCAGCAGGACGGCAGGGACTAATTCACCCCTCCACTTT. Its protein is CASRTAGTNSPLHF.

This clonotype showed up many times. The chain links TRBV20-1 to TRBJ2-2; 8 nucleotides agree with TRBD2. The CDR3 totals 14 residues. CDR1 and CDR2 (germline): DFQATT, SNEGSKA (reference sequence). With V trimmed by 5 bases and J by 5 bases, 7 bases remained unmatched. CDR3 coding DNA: TGCAGTGCTGGCAATTCGGGGGGGACCGGGGAGCTGTTTTTT. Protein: CSAGNSGGTGELFF.

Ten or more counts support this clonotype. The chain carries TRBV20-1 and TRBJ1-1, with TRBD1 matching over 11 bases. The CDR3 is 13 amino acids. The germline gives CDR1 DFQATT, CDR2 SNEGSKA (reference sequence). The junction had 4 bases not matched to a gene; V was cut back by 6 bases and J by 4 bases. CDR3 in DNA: TGCAGTGCAAGTGGGACAGGGGGCACTGAAGCTTTCTTT. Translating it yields CSASGTGGTEAFF.

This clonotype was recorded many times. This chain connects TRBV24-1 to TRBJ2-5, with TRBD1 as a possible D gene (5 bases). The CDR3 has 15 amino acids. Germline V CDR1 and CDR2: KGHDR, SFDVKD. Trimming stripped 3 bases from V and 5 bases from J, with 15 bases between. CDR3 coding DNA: TGTGCCACCAGTGATAAGAACAGGATGGGCGAGACCCAGTACTTC. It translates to CATSDKNRMGETQYF.